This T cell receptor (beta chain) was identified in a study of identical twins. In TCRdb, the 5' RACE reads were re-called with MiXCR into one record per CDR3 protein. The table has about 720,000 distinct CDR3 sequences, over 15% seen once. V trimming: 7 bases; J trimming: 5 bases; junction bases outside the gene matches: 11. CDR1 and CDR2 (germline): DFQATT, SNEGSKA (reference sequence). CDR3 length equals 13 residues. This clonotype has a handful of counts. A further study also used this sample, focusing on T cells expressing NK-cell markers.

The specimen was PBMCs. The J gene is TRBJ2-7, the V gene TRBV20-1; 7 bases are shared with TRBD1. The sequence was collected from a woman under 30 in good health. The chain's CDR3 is CSGRDRETHEQYF. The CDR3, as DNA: TGCAGTGGAAGAGACAGGGAGACCCACGAGCAGTACTTC.